The next 22 T cell receptor beta chains were all read from a single sample in a study of beta chain bispecific antibodies for T cell cancers (dated by TCRdb to about 2021). This sample's treatment or condition label indicates: alpha-V12: anti-TRBV12 scFv linked to anti-CD3 scFv. T cells were expanded from blood mononuclear cells with anti-CD3 antibody OKT3 or CD3/CD28 Dynabeads for roughly 3 days. Libraries were prepared through 5' RACE. The sequencer listed for this sample is Illumina MiSeq. TCRdb handled the public reads itself, with Q25 trimming in fastp and clone calling in MiXCR, and kept productive beta chains. Duplicate CDR3 protein sequences are folded into a single record with the most common DNA and genes. The sample includes tens of thousands of distinct CDR3 sequences, with more than 2% observed a single time. The ten largest account for around 5.2% of the sample. General findings and caveats noted by the study authors: Relative to anti-CD19, exposure to anti-TRBV12 lowered the TRBV12-3 share of total TRBV signal by 98% to 99%, while TRBV12-4 dropped by approximately 38%, a change that was not significant. Every sequenced sample contained a mix of leukemia cell line cells and normal T cells, and most targeted TRBV signal came from the leukemia cells rather than from the normal T cells.

Antigens of these TCRs are unknown. The sample was healthy donor T cells cultured with leukemia cells, taken from a culture containing a bispecific antibody targeting TCR Vbeta12. All receptors come from a human donor in good health. Some clones in this sample may be carry-over from other donors' samples.

This clonotype is medium-sized in the sample. The chain couples TRBV27 to TRBJ2-3, with 9 bases identical to TRBD1. With 0 bases clipped from V and 2 bases from J, the junction kept 6 bases outside the gene matches. From germline, CDR1 is MNHEY and CDR2 SMNVEV (reference sequence). This CDR3 comprises 17 residues. The CDR3 coding sequence is TGTGCCAGCAGTTTATCCGGGACAGGGATTTACACAGATACGCAGTATTTT. Protein: CASSLSGTGIYTDTQYF.

This clonotype is deemed medium-sized. This chain links TRBV19 with TRBJ1-1, with D unresolved. The CDR3 length is 13 residues. Germline V lookup: CDR1 LNHDA, CDR2 SQIVND (reference sequence). V gave up 3 bases and J gave up 5 bases, with 10 bases separating them. CDR3 coding DNA: TGTGCCAGTAGTATTTCGGGGAATACTGAAGCTTTCTTT. Translating gives CASSISGNTEAFF.

This clonotype came up many times. The V and J genes are TRBV4-2 and TRBJ1-1; D is unclear. The CDR3 is made up of 14 amino acids. Germline CDR1 is LGHNA and CDR2 is YNFKEQ. With 0 bases removed from V and 5 bases from J, the gap between germline ends came to 10 bases. The CDR3 loop reads CASSQDEGRTEAFF. The CDR3 region has the DNA TGTGCCAGCAGCCAAGATGAAGGTAGAACTGAAGCTTTCTTT.

This clonotype was counted between two and nine times. V usage is TRBV5-6 and J usage is TRBJ1-1; TRBD1 aligns across 8 bases. The germline CDR1 and CDR2 sequences are SGHDT and YYEEEE. Germline trimming cut 0 bases from V and 6 bases from J; bases unmatched to any gene: 1. This CDR3 contains 13 residues. The CDR3 reads CASSLGTGSEAFF. CDR3 sequence (DNA): TGTGCCAGCAGCTTGGGGACAGGGTCTGAAGCTTTCTTT. Combining the CDR3 with reference TRBV5-6 and TRBJ1-1 gives the whole variable domain DAGVTQSPTHLIKTRGQQVTLRCSPKSGHDTVSWYQQALGQGPQFIFQYYEEEERQRGNFPDRFSGHQFPNYSSELNVNALLLGDSALYLCASSLGTGSEAFFGQGTRLTVV.

This clonotype was seen many times. This chain links TRBV6-2 or TRBV6-3 with TRBJ2-3; 14 nucleotides match TRBD2. Trimming cost V 6 bases and J 4 bases; bases outside gene matches: 15. Germline values: CDR1 MNHEY, CDR2 SVGEGT. The CDR3 totals 19 residues. The CDR3 is CASRGLWTSGGRIADTQYF. The CDR3 coding sequence is TGTGCCAGCAGGGGACTCTGGACTAGCGGGGGGAGGATCGCAGATACGCAGTATTTT.

This clonotype was seen ten or more times. V gene TRBV28 combines with J gene TRBJ2-5; unclear D gene. With 2 bases removed from V and 1 base from J, the gap between germline ends came to 8 bases. Germline assignment: CDR1 MDHEN and CDR2 SYDVKM. The CDR3 contains 14 residues. CDR3 bases: TGTGCCAGCAGTTTAGGTTACAGCCAAGAGACCCAGTACTTC. Its translation is CASSLGYSQETQYF.

This clonotype is medium-sized within its sample. This chain connects TRBV6-5 to TRBJ1-4; 7 nucleotides line up with TRBD1. The CDR3 is made up of 14 amino acids. J gave up 9 bases and V 6 bases, and 10 bases lay outside the gene matches. The germline V gene encodes CDR1 MNHEY and CDR2 SVGAGI. DNA for the CDR3: TGTGCCAGCAGGTCGGGGGACAGCAATAAAAAACTGTTTTTT. Amino acid sequence: CASRSGDSNKKLFF.

This clonotype was seen ten or more times. This chain uses TRBV4-1 with TRBJ2-7; 7 bases line up with TRBD2. The V segment lost 3 bases and the J segment 2 bases; nucleotides outside the gene matches: 7. This CDR3 has 15 residues. CDR1 and CDR2 from the germline V gene are MGHRA and YSYEKL. The CDR3 sequence: CASSQGGIGTYEQYF. CDR3 DNA: TGCGCCAGCAGCCAGGGAGGGATAGGGACCTACGAGCAGTACTTC.

This clonotype was found many times. V gene TRBV3-1 combines with J gene TRBJ2-7, with TRBD2 as a possible D gene (6 bases). The CDR3 is 17 residues long. The V end was cut by 0 bases, the J end by 3 bases, with 18 bases between. Germline CDR1 is LGHDT and CDR2 is YNNKEL (reference sequence). The CDR3 nucleotides are TGTGCCAGCAGCCAAGATGTCGCCGGGGGAGCAGGCTACGAGCAGTACTTC. Translation: CASSQDVAGGAGYEQYF.

The table lists this clonotype with many counts. This chain joins TRBV6-5 and TRBJ1-1, with 11 nucleotides matching TRBD1. This CDR3 contains 14 residues. Trimming at V came to 5 bases and at J to 4 bases, leaving 3 bases not matched to a gene. Germline V gives CDR1 MNHEY, CDR2 SVGAGI. CDR3 region: CASSRGQGGTEAFF. Written as DNA, the CDR3 is TGTGCCAGCAGTAGGGGACAGGGGGGCACTGAAGCTTTCTTT.

In this sample, this clonotype is medium-sized. The chain carries TRBV6-5 and TRBJ2-1; 10 bases map to TRBD2. Trimming took 6 bases from V and 10 from J; bases not matched to a gene: 15. The CDR3 has 16 residues. Germline V gene data show CDR1 as MNHEY and CDR2 as SVGAGI. CDR3 nucleotide sequence: TGTGCCAGCAGCCGAAAGCGGGGGGGCAGATCAGGGGAGCAGTTCTTC. This encodes CASSRKRGGRSGEQFF.

This clonotype was recorded at least ten times. The V gene is TRBV5-4, the J gene TRBJ2-5, with TRBD2 matching 13 bases. CDR1 is SGHNT and CDR2 is YYREEE in the germline V gene (reference sequence). V lost 4 bases and J lost 5; bases outside the gene matches: 8. This CDR3 spans 16 amino acids. CDR3 DNA sequence: TGTGCCAGCAGCCACGGACTAGCGGGGGAGAGGGAGACCCAGTACTTC. Protein: CASSHGLAGERETQYF.

This clonotype was counted ten times or more. V and J are TRBV30 and TRBJ1-1; tentative D call: TRBD1 (5 bases). Trimming took 8 bases from V and 7 from J, leaving 17 bases between them. CDR1 and CDR2 from the germline V gene are GTSNPN and SVGIG (reference sequence). This CDR3 comprises 12 residues. CDR3 loop: CAGAGGSVEAFF. The CDR3 DNA is TGTGCCGGTGCGGGGGGGTCGGTTGAAGCTTTCTTT.

In its sample, this clonotype ranks as medium-sized. V and J are TRBV28 and TRBJ2-5, with 8 bases identical to TRBD2. The germline V gene encodes CDR1 MDHEN and CDR2 SYDVKM. This CDR3 spans 15 amino acids. J gave up 5 bases and V 2 bases, and 7 bases lay outside the gene matches. The CDR3 protein is CASSLPTSVGETQYF. CDR3 nucleotide sequence: TGTGCCAGCAGTTTACCGACTAGCGTCGGGGAGACCCAGTACTTC.

This clonotype has at least ten counts. The chain employs TRBV28 and TRBJ1-1, with D possibly matching TRBD1 (6 bases). The ends were cut back, 4 bases at V and 7 bases at J, with 10 bases in the middle. The germline CDR1 and CDR2 sequences are MDHEN and SYDVKM. The CDR3 runs 12 residues. CDR3 nucleotide sequence: TGTGCCAGCAGTTCAGGACAGCTTGAAGCTTTCTTT. This translates into CASSSGQLEAFF.

There are many counts of this clonotype. This rearrangement joins TRBV27 to TRBJ2-1; 8 bases match TRBD1. Germline V lookup: CDR1 MNHEY, CDR2 SMNVEV (reference sequence). The CDR3 runs to 15 residues. The junction had 10 bases not matched to a gene; V was cut back by 7 bases and J by 5 bases. The CDR3 DNA sequence: TGTGCCAGCAACATCAGGACAGGGTCTAACAATGAGCAGTTCTTC. It translates to CASNIRTGSNNEQFF.

This clonotype was seen many times. The rearrangement uses TRBV5-1 and TRBJ1-1, with TRBD1 identical over 10 bases. The length of the CDR3 is 13 residues. V lost 0 bases to trimming and J lost 11 bases; unmatched junction nucleotides: 4. Germline V gives CDR1 SGHRS, CDR2 YFSETQ. The CDR3 coding sequence is TGCGCCAGCAGCTTGGGGACAGGGGGTTATGCTTTCTTT. This codes for CASSLGTGGYAFF.

This clonotype was counted many times. This rearrangement joins TRBV20-1 to TRBJ2-1; the match to TRBD2 covers 10 bases. The CDR3 extends over 16 amino acids. The V and J ends lost 6 bases and 4 bases, in that order; junction bases with no gene match: 12. Germline V gives CDR1 DFQATT, CDR2 SNEGSKA (reference sequence). CDR3 nucleotide sequence: TGCAGTGCAGCTACCTTAGCGGGGGGCCCATACAATGAGCAGTTCTTC. It encodes CSAATLAGGPYNEQFF.

This clonotype was picked up many times. This rearrangement joins TRBV6-1 to TRBJ1-5, with a possible D match to TRBD1 (6 bases). The CDR3 spans 19 residues. Trimming left V 1 base short and J 5 bases short, with 24 bases between. Germline V lookup: CDR1 MNHNS, CDR2 SASEGT. The CDR3 here is CASSEGVVLMAEGDQPQHF. The CDR3 DNA reads TGTGCCAGCAGTGAAGGAGTGGTTTTAATGGCAGAGGGGGATCAGCCCCAGCATTTT.

The sample holds a few counts of this clonotype. A much larger clone is a single base away; this may be a read error. The rearrangement links TRBV5-1 to TRBJ2-1, with TRBD2 matching 11 bases. Germline values: CDR1 SGHRS, CDR2 YFSETQ. Unmatched junction bases numbered 6, after V lost 6 bases and J lost 1 base. This CDR3 comprises 16 residues. DNA for the CDR3: TGCGCCAGCACCTCAAGACTAGCGGGGTCCTACAATGAGCAGTTCTTC. Residues: CASTSRLAGSYNEQFF.

V gene TRBV2 combines with J gene TRBJ2-1; weak D call: TRBD1 (5 bases). The CDR3 sequence is 15 residues long. V shed 0 bases and J shed 6 bases, with 12 bases lying between them. Germline V gene sequence: CDR1 SNHLY, CDR2 FYNNEI. The CDR3 nucleotides read TGTGCCAGCAGTGAAGCAGGGGTACTGGGCAATGAGCAGTTCTTC. It translates to CASSEAGVLGNEQFF.

This chain connects TRBV28 to TRBJ2-7; TRBD1 matches 9 bases. Per the germline V gene, CDR1 is MDHEN and CDR2 is SYDVKM. Losses at the gene ends were 3 bases for V and 6 bases for J; bases not matched to a gene: 18. The length of the CDR3 is 18 residues. As DNA, the CDR3 is TGTGCCAGCAGTTTTAATGGGTTCCGGACAGGGGTGGCTCGCGAGCAGTACTTC. It translates to CASSFNGFRTGVAREQYF.